This TCR beta chain derives from a study of T cell responses to AZD1222 COVID-19 vaccine. Overall study: Second-dose schedules of about 4 or about 12 weeks were combined. Findings of the study overall: In a largely white British group with more females than males, clonal diversity was possibly underestimated. Targets within unmutated variant regions were reportedly found for nearly half of spike-specific TCRs. Only five or six AZD1222 recipients tested seropositive at baseline.

Assay used: immunoSEQ multiplex PCR; TCRdb lists only in-frame clones, some missing. The sample has some 130,000 clones, approximately 90% seen once; the top ten hold 20% to 25%. A remark on this clone: The antigen is not known.

V lost 2 bases and J 1 base, leaving 8 bases between the germline ends. Germline values: CDR1 LGHDT, CDR2 YNNKEL (reference sequence). This CDR3 spans 14 amino acids. The sample was peripheral blood, taken on day 0 of AZD1222 vaccination. This TCR was recovered from an adult in good health. This chain uses TRBV3-1 (or the pseudogene TRBV3-2) with TRBJ1-2; the D gene is possibly TRBD1 (5 bases). The CDR3 here is CASSQRGYNYGYTF. CDR3 sequence (DNA): TGTGCCAGCAGCCAAAGGGGCTATAACTATGGCTACACCTTC.